The rows below give T cell receptor beta chains drawn from one sample of a study of regulatory T cells in long-lasting Graves disease. TCRdb re-derived calls from the multiplex PCR reads in MiXCR, one entry per CDR3 protein. The data contain fewer than 400,000 distinct CDR3 sequences, about 20% of them singletons. The sample here was peripheral blood mononuclear cells (PBMCs), taken when the disease was refractory, from a patient treated with antithyroid drugs. The receptor set was obtained from a female donor with Graves disease. CDR3s include the opening cysteine and the closing phenylalanine or tryptophan. A D gene is named only where the DNA matches it firmly. Some rows mark clone size as missing; the rest say once, few, many or name a class of expanded clone.

cdr3_nt,cdr3_aa,d_call,j_call,v_call,cdr3_length,clone_size
TGTGCCAGTACCCTAGCGGGAGGGACGGAGACCCAGTACTTC,CASTLAGGTETQYF,TRBD2,TRBJ2-5,TRBV19,14,.
TGTGCCAGCAGCTTAGGCTGGGTTGCAGATACGCAGTATTTT,CASSLGWVADTQYF,.,TRBJ2-3,TRBV7-2,14,few
TGTGCCAGCAGCTTTAGTGGCGGGGGCGAGCAGTACTTC,CASSFSGGGEQYF,TRBD2,TRBJ2-7,TRBV7-6,13,few
TGTGCCATCAGTGATACCACTAGCGGATATTCCTACGAGCAGTACTTC,CAISDTTSGYSYEQYF,TRBD2,TRBJ2-7,TRBV10-3,16,.
TGTGCCAGCAGCACCATACAGGGATGGGGAGAGACCCAGTACTTC,CASSTIQGWGETQYF,.,TRBJ2-5,TRBV5-6,15,.
TGTGCCAGCAGCCCCGGGACAGGGAGGAATGAAAAACTGTTTTTT,CASSPGTGRNEKLFF,TRBD1,TRBJ1-4,TRBV5-8,15,few
TGTGCCAGCAGTTACGGGCAGGGGAACTACGAGCAGTACTTC,CASSYGQGNYEQYF,.,TRBJ2-7,TRBV6-5,14,few
TGTGCCTCAGCCGTGGCAGGGGTGCGAGATACGCAGTATTTT,CASAVAGVRDTQYF,.,TRBJ2-3,TRBV2,14,.
TGTGCCAGCAGTTCGCCGCGACAGGGCTCCTATAATTCACCCCTCCACTTT,CASSSPRQGSYNSPLHF,TRBD1,TRBJ1-6,TRBV6-5,17,.
TGTGCCAGCAGTTACGTGGCAGGTTTCACTGAAGCTTTCTTT,CASSYVAGFTEAFF,.,TRBJ1-1,TRBV6-2/TRBV6-3,14,.
TGCGCCACCCAAGGAACAGGCAGTAACATCCAGACCCAGTACTTC,CATQGTGSNIQTQYF,.,TRBJ2-5,TRBV10-2,15,.
TGTGCCAGCAGCTTCGGGGGGCAAGAGACCCAGTACTTC,CASSFGGQETQYF,TRBD2,TRBJ2-5,TRBV7-2,13,many
TGCGCCAGCAGCCAAGTACAGGGCTACGAGCAGTACTTC,CASSQVQGYEQYF,.,TRBJ2-7,TRBV4-1,13,many